What follows are 29 T cell receptor beta chains derived from one specimen sequenced in a study of cytomegalovirus exposure and HLA in healthy donors. TCRdb's table, derived via immunoSEQ multiplex PCR, lists solely in-frame clones and lacks some. This sample has some 110,000 clones, with approximately 91% found just once. The sequencing input was PBMCs. The receptors derive from a young man in good health and CMV-seropositive.

The J gene is TRBJ2-3, the V gene TRBV7-2, with TRBD2 as a possible D gene (5 bases). Germline CDR1 SGHTA, CDR2 FQGNSA. Trimming cost V 3 bases and J 2 bases, with 15 bases left between them. The CDR3 spans 16 residues. For the CDR3, the DNA is TGTGCCAGCAGCTTTATTGGATCGAGGGACACAGATACGCAGTATTTT. Translation: CASSFIGSRDTDTQYF.

The chain links TRBV7-2 to TRBJ2-3; 8 positions agree with TRBD2. In germline, CDR1 is SGHTA, CDR2 FQGNSA. J lost 2 bases, V lost 7 bases, and 8 bases had no gene match. The CDR3 is made up of 15 amino acids. This CDR3 reads CASTLGRGDTDTQYF. DNA for the CDR3: TGTGCCAGCACCCTGGGGCGGGGGGACACAGATACGCAGTATTTT.

This chain uses TRBV27 with TRBJ2-3; TRBD2 matches 10 bases. V trimming: 8 bases; J trimming: 4 bases; junction bases outside the gene matches: 6. Germline V gene data show CDR1 as MNHEY and CDR2 as SMNVEV (reference sequence). The CDR3 has 14 residues. The CDR3 region is CASRQRGGPDTQYF. In DNA form, the CDR3 reads TGTGCCAGCCGGCAGCGGGGGGGCCCAGATACGCAGTATTTT.

The V and J genes are TRBV19 and TRBJ2-3; possibly TRBD1 for D (5 bases). Trimming removed 3 bases at V and 6 bases at J, with 10 bases between. Germline V gives CDR1 LNHDA, CDR2 SQIVND (reference sequence). CDR3 length equals 13 residues. This chain's CDR3 is CASSMGQSDTQYF. The CDR3 DNA sequence: TGTGCCAGTAGTATGGGGCAATCGGATACGCAGTATTTT. Complete variable domain (other parts from reference TRBV19 and TRBJ2-3): DGGITQSPKYLFRKEGQNVTLSCEQNLNHDAMYWYRQDPGQGLRLIYYSQIVNDFQKGDIAEGYSVSREKKESFPLTVTSAQKNPTAFYLCASSMGQSDTQYFGPGTRLTVL.

This clone appeared once. The chain uses TRBV6-1 and TRBJ1-1, with D possibly being TRBD1 (5 bases). Germline V CDR1 and CDR2: MNHNS, SASEGT. The CDR3 consists of 14 residues. Trimming shortened V by 3 bases and J by 4 bases, and 12 bases separated the two germline ends. The CDR3 nucleotides are TGTGCCAGCAGTGACCCAGGGATCGGCACTGAAGCTTTCTTT. Encoded protein: CASSDPGIGTEAFF.

This chain links TRBV10-3 with TRBJ2-7; 9 nucleotides align to TRBD2. The V gene's germline CDR1 is ENHRY and CDR2 SYGVKD. V gave up 2 bases and J gave up 4 bases; unmatched junction bases: 6. The CDR3 is made up of 15 amino acids. The CDR3 nucleotides are TGTGCCATCAGTGAGCTTGGACTAGCGACGTACGAGCAGTACTTC. This translates into CAISELGLATYEQYF.

The V call is TRBV28, the J call TRBJ2-1; D is unclear. V gave up 6 bases and J gave up 4 bases, with 10 bases separating them. CDR3 size: 13 residues. From germline, CDR1 is MDHEN and CDR2 SYDVKM. The CDR3 bases are TGTGCCAGCAGCATGACTGGTTACAATGAGCAGTTCTTC. Amino acid sequence: CASSMTGYNEQFF.

The chain joins TRBV28 to TRBJ1-6; 7 nucleotides line up with TRBD1. The CDR3 totals 16 residues. Germline V CDR1 and CDR2: MDHEN, SYDVKM. Trimming at V came to 3 bases and at J to 8 bases, leaving 10 bases not matched to a gene. The chain's CDR3 is CASSLRQGIGDSPLHF. DNA of the CDR3: TGTGCCAGCAGTTTGCGACAGGGTATTGGAGATTCACCCCTCCACTTT.

The genes are TRBV27 and TRBJ2-3; possible D gene TRBD1, 6 bases. Trimming pared 1 base from V and 2 bases from J, leaving 13 bases between. Germline V gene sequence: CDR1 MNHEY, CDR2 SMNVEV (reference sequence). This CDR3 region has 16 residues. CDR3 nucleotides: TGTGCCAGCAGTTTATTAAGTCAGGGACACACAGATACGCAGTATTTT. This translates into CASSLLSQGHTDTQYF.

The chain is built from TRBV27 and TRBJ1-5, with D possibly matching TRBD1 (5 bases). The CDR3 consists of 16 residues. V lost 4 bases and J lost 3, with 16 bases in between. CDR1 is MNHEY and CDR2 is SMNVEV in the germline V gene (reference sequence). This CDR3 reads CASSWGGIGANQPQHF. For the CDR3, the DNA is TGTGCCAGCAGTTGGGGAGGGATAGGGGCCAATCAGCCCCAGCATTTT.

The gene calls are TRBV5-1 and TRBJ2-3; 9 nucleotides line up with TRBD2. Germline-derived CDR1 and CDR2 are SGHRS and YFSETQ. The V gene end was trimmed by 0 bases and the J gene end by 1 base; junction bases not matched to a gene: 0. The CDR3 runs 15 residues. The CDR3 is CASSLGLAGTDTQYF. CDR3 DNA sequence: TGCGCCAGCAGCTTGGGACTAGCGGGCACAGATACGCAGTATTTT.

V usage is TRBV7-9 and J usage is TRBJ2-5; 11 bases line up with TRBD2. V lost 4 bases, J lost 1 base, and 8 bases stayed unmatched. Per the germline V gene, CDR1 is SEHNR and CDR2 is FQNEAQ (reference sequence). CDR3 length: 17 residues. CDR3 amino acids: CASSSSSGGGIQETQYF. CDR3 sequence (DNA): TGTGCCAGCAGCTCCAGTAGCGGGGGGGGTATCCAAGAGACCCAGTACTTC.

V is TRBV7-2 and J is TRBJ2-7; no firm D call. Germline-derived CDR1 and CDR2 are SGHTA and FQGNSA. V shed 1 base and J shed 3 bases, with 10 bases lying between them. This CDR3 is built from 14 residues. This chain's CDR3 is CASSLGRGNYEQYF. The CDR3 coding sequence is TGTGCCAGCAGCTTAGGCAGAGGAAACTACGAGCAGTACTTC.

This chain links TRBV4-2 with TRBJ2-1; 8 nucleotides align to TRBD2. The CDR3 covers 15 residues. J lost 8 bases, V lost 1 base, and 7 bases had no gene match. CDR1 and CDR2 (germline): LGHNA, YNFKEQ. In DNA form, the CDR3 reads TGTGCCAGCAGCCAAGCCGGACTAGCTACAGATGAGCAGTTCTTC. Protein sequence: CASSQAGLATDEQFF.

The chain combines TRBV4-1 with TRBJ2-3; 12 bases match TRBD1. After removal of 0 bases from V and 6 bases from J, the junction contained 4 bases not matched to a gene. Germline loops: CDR1 MGHRA, CDR2 YSYEKL. This CDR3 is built from 16 residues. CDR3 sequence reads: CASSQEGTGGFDTQYF. In DNA form, the CDR3 reads TGCGCCAGCAGCCAAGAAGGGACAGGGGGCTTCGATACGCAGTATTTT.

The J gene is TRBJ1-1, the V gene TRBV2; maybe TRBD1 (6 bases). The CDR3 loop spans 15 amino acids. Trimming pared 4 bases from V and 2 bases from J, leaving 14 bases between. CDR1 and CDR2 (germline): SNHLY, FYNNEI. In DNA, the CDR3 is TGTGCCAGCAGTGGAATAGGACAGATTAACACTGAAGCTTTCTTT. Its translation: CASSGIGQINTEAFF.

The J gene is TRBJ2-7, the V gene TRBV7-9; TRBD1 matches 11 bases. The CDR3 covers 16 residues. With V trimmed by 4 bases and J by 3 bases, 8 bases remained unmatched. Germline CDR1 is SEHNR and CDR2 is FQNEAQ (reference sequence). CDR3 sequence (DNA): TGTGCCAGCAGCTCGAGACCGGGACAGGGGGTCTACGAGCAGTACTTC. As protein: CASSSRPGQGVYEQYF. Full variable domain (remainder filled in from reference TRBV7-9 and TRBJ2-7): DTGVSQNPRHKITKRGQNVTFRCDPISEHNRLYWYRQTLGQGPEFLTYFQNEAQLEKSRLLSDRFSAERPKGSFSTLEIQRTEQGDSAMYLCASSSRPGQGVYEQYFGPGTRLTVT.

The V and J genes are TRBV28 and TRBJ1-1, with D tentatively TRBD1 (5 bases). Between the trimmed V and J ends, which lost 3 bases and 8 bases, there was a span of 16 bases. Germline V lookup: CDR1 MDHEN, CDR2 SYDVKM. The CDR3 extends over 14 amino acids. The CDR3 bases are TGTGCCAGCAGTTTGGGGGGGAGAGTCTCCGAAGCTTTCTTT. This translates into CASSLGGRVSEAFF.

The chain recombines TRBV19 with TRBJ1-5; D possibly corresponds to TRBD1 (5 bases). V was cut by 3 bases and J by 8 bases, with 11 bases left in between. CDR1 LNHDA and CDR2 SQIVND come from the germline V gene (reference sequence). The CDR3 runs to 13 residues. CDR3 sequence reads: CASSIREGEPQHF. CDR3 sequence (DNA): TGTGCCAGTAGTATCAGGGAAGGGGAGCCCCAGCATTTT.

The chain joins TRBV19 to TRBJ1-2; TRBD1 matches 8 bases. The CDR3 extends over 17 amino acids. Losses at the gene ends were 3 bases for V and 0 bases for J; bases not matched to a gene: 9. CDR1 and CDR2 (germline): LNHDA, SQIVND (reference sequence). CDR3: CASSMAGGEETNYGYTF. In nucleotides, the CDR3 is TGTGCCAGTAGTATGGCAGGGGGCGAAGAAACTAACTATGGCTACACCTTC.

This chain links TRBV4-2 with TRBJ2-3, with 8 bases identical to TRBD1. Germline V gene data show CDR1 as LGHNA and CDR2 as YNFKEQ. V was clipped by 4 bases and J by 2 bases; unmatched bases: 5. The CDR3 is made up of 15 amino acids. The CDR3 is CASSPGQGHTDTQYF. CDR3 DNA sequence: TGTGCCAGCAGCCCCGGACAGGGACACACAGATACGCAGTATTTT.

The gene calls are TRBV19 and TRBJ1-5; no reliable D call. Germline CDR1 reads LNHDA; CDR2 reads SQIVND (reference sequence). The CDR3 totals 12 residues. V was pared by 1 base and J by 6 bases, with 4 bases between. Here the CDR3 DNA reads TGTGCCAGTAGTATAGCACTTCAGCCCCAGCATTTT. Its translation: CASSIALQPQHF.

The CDR3 region has the DNA TGTGCCAGCAGTTTCGGAACAGGGATGAATTCACCCCTCCACTTT. The encoded protein is CASSFGTGMNSPLHF. V usage is TRBV28 and J usage is TRBJ1-6; perhaps TRBD1 as D (6 bases). The CDR3 length is 15 residues. The germline CDR1 and CDR2 sequences are MDHEN and SYDVKM. V was clipped by 3 bases and J by 7 bases, with 13 bases between them. Based on the CDR3 plus reference TRBV28 and TRBJ1-6, the full variable domain is DVKVTQSSRYLVKRTGEKVFLECVQDMDHENMFWYRQDPGLGLRLIYFSYDVKMKEKGDIPEGYSVSREKKERFSLILESASTNQTSMYLCASSFGTGMNSPLHFGNGTRLTVT.

This clone has a single count. CDR3 amino acids: CASSVMRGDTNTGELFF. In nucleotides, the CDR3 is TGTGCCAGCAGCGTAATGCGGGGGGACACGAACACCGGGGAGCTGTTTTTT. This rearrangement joins TRBV9 to TRBJ2-2; 8 bases are shared with TRBD2. V lost 1 base to trimming and J lost 0 bases; unmatched junction nucleotides: 5. The CDR3 has 17 amino acids. The germline CDR1 and CDR2 sequences are SGDLS and YYNGEE.

This rearrangement joins TRBV19 to TRBJ1-5; no firm D call. Germline-derived CDR1 and CDR2 are LNHDA and SQIVND (reference sequence). The length of the CDR3 is 15 residues. Trimming took 7 bases from V and 0 from J, leaving 13 bases between them. The DNA of the CDR3 is TGTGCCAGTATCGAAAGACGGAGTAGCAATCAGCCCCAGCATTTT. Its translation: CASIERRSSNQPQHF.

This clone has just one count. The chain combines TRBV5-4 with TRBJ2-3; 11 bases align to TRBD2. The CDR3 is 19 residues long. CDR1 is SGHNT and CDR2 is YYREEE in the germline V gene (reference sequence). V trimming: 0 bases; J trimming: 3 bases; junction bases outside the gene matches: 12. Here the CDR3 DNA reads TGTGCCAGCAGCTTGGCGCTAGCGGGGGGACCGCTGAGGACAGATACGCAGTATTTT. Its protein product is CASSLALAGGPLRTDTQYF.

This clone has a single count. One end of the junction varies from germline; a read error may be responsible. This chain uses TRBV13 with TRBJ2-1; 7 bases map to TRBD2. There are 14 residues in the CDR3. Germline V gene data show CDR1 as PRHDT and CDR2 as FYEKMQ (reference sequence). Here the CDR3 reads CASTGTTLGNEQFF. DNA for the CDR3: TGTGCTAGCACCGGGACTACTCTCGGCAATGAGCAGTTCTTC.

The rearrangement uses TRBV10-3 and TRBJ2-2; weak D call: TRBD1 (5 bases). This CDR3 region has 14 residues. Germline-derived CDR1 and CDR2 are ENHRY and SYGVKD. V lost 6 bases, J lost 0 bases, and 8 bases lay in between. The CDR3 region has the DNA TGTGCCATCAGGGAGACAGCGAACACCGGGGAGCTGTTTTTT. Protein product: CAIRETANTGELFF.

The V gene is TRBV14, the J gene TRBJ2-5, with TRBD2 as a possible D gene (6 bases). The J call may be wrong; the DNA end is better matched by TRBJ2-7. The CDR3 totals 13 residues. CDR1 is SGHDN and CDR2 is FVKESK in the germline V gene. The CDR3 reads CASSQVRGYEQYF. CDR3 DNA: TGTGCCAGCAGCCAAGTCCGGGGGTACGAGCAGTACTTC.